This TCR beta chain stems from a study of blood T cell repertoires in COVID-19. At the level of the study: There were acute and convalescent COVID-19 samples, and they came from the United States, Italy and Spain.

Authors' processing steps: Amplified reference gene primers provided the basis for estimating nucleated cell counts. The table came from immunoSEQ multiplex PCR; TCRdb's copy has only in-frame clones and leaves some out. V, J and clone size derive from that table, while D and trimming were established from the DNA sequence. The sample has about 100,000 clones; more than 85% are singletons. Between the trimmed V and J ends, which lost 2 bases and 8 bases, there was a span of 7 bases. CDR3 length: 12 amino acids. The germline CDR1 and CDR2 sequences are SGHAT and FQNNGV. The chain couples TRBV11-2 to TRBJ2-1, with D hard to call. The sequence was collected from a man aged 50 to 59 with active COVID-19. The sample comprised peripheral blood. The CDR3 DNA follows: TGTGCCAGCAGCTTAATATCCGATGAGCAGTTCTTC. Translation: CASSLISDEQFF.